Shown below are 27 T cell receptor beta chains from a single sample sequenced in a study of T cell responses to AZD1222 COVID-19 vaccine. This table comes from immunoSEQ multiplex PCR, and its TCRdb copy is limited to in-frame clones, with some not included. The table includes about 120,000 clones, more than 80% detected once. Sample: peripheral blood, taken 28 days after the second dose of the MenACWY control vaccine. The receptors shown here come from an adult who received the MenACWY meningococcal vaccine as a control.

The chain combines TRBV7-2 with TRBJ2-1; D call uncertain. Germline-derived CDR1 and CDR2 are SGHTA and FQGNSA. Trimming removed 3 bases from V and 5 bases from J, with 17 bases in between. The CDR3 is 16 residues long. The CDR3 sequence: CASSFLFRTADNEQFF. CDR3 coding DNA: TGTGCCAGCAGCTTTTTATTTAGGACCGCAGACAATGAGCAGTTCTTC. The full variable domain, its missing parts supplied by reference TRBV7-2 and TRBJ2-1, is GAGVSQSPSNKVTEKGKDVELRCDPISGHTALYWYRQSLGQGLEFLIYFQGNSAPDKSGLPSDRFSAERTGGSVSTLTIQRTQQEDSAVYLCASSFLFRTADNEQFFGPGTRLTVL.

This rearrangement joins TRBV2 to TRBJ2-2, with TRBD2 matching 15 bases. CDR1 SNHLY and CDR2 FYNNEI come from the germline V gene. Trimming at V came to 2 bases and at J to 3 bases, leaving 10 bases not matched to a gene. The CDR3 is made up of 20 amino acids. The CDR3 DNA is TGTGCCAGCAGTGAAAGGTGGGGGACTAGCGGGAGGCAGGACACCGGGGAGCTGTTTTTT. Encoded protein: CASSERWGTSGRQDTGELFF.

This chain connects TRBV9 to TRBJ2-1, with D tentatively TRBD1 (6 bases). Trimming removed 2 bases from V and 0 bases from J, with 27 bases in between. CDR1 is SGDLS and CDR2 is YYNGEE in the germline V gene. CDR3 length equals 21 residues. In nucleotides, the CDR3 is TGTGCCAGCAGCGTCGTACCCGGCTGGGGGCCCCCTGCGGCCTCCTACAATGAGCAGTTCTTC. Translated, it gives CASSVVPGWGPPAASYNEQFF.

V gene TRBV28 combines with J gene TRBJ2-3; the match to TRBD1 covers 11 bases. J was trimmed by 5 bases and V by 2 bases; bases with no gene match: 18. The CDR3 sequence is 20 residues long. From germline, CDR1 is MDHEN and CDR2 SYDVKM. The CDR3 here is CASSLDPSNADRGRLDTQYF. For the CDR3, the DNA is TGTGCCAGCAGTTTAGACCCCAGTAACGCGGACAGGGGGCGGCTAGATACGCAGTATTTT.

V gene TRBV7-3 combines with J gene TRBJ2-1, with TRBD2 identical over 11 bases. The J segment lost 8 bases and the V segment lost 3 bases, leaving 3 bases of the junction unmatched. CDR1 SGHTA and CDR2 FQGTGA come from the germline V gene. CDR3 length equals 14 residues. CDR3 DNA: TGTGCCAGCAGCTTTCTAGCGGGAGGCGATGAGCAGTTCTTC. Translation: CASSFLAGGDEQFF.

This clone was detected only a few times. V gene TRBV14 combines with J gene TRBJ2-5, with D maybe TRBD2 (6 bases). Germline V gene sequence: CDR1 SGHDN, CDR2 FVKESK. The ends were cut back, 5 bases at V and 4 bases at J, with 17 bases in the middle. This CDR3 contains 15 residues. CDR3 region: CASSLPGVIGETQYF. In DNA, the CDR3 is TGTGCCAGCAGCTTGCCGGGGGTAATTGGAGAGACCCAGTACTTC. The full variable domain, in which reference TRBV14 and TRBJ2-5 provide the parts outside the CDR3, is EAGVTQFPSHSVIEKGQTVTLRCDPISGHDNLYWYRRVMGKEIKFLLHFVKESKQDESGMPNNRFLAERTGGTYSTLKVQPAELEDSGVYFCASSLPGVIGETQYFGPGTRLLVL.

The V gene is TRBV6-5, the J gene TRBJ1-1; D remains ambiguous. CDR1 MNHEY and CDR2 SVGAGI come from the germline V gene. Trimming took 10 bases from V and 0 from J, leaving 6 bases between them. This CDR3 is built from 11 residues. CDR3 bases: TGTGCCACAGCCATGAACACTGAAGCTTTCTTT. Translated, it gives CATAMNTEAFF.

The chain uses TRBV4-3 and TRBJ2-3, with D perhaps TRBD1 (6 bases). This CDR3 has 17 amino acids. Germline CDR1 reads LGHNA; CDR2 reads YSLEER. V was cut by 1 base and J by 0 bases, with 14 bases left in between. CDR3 amino acids: CASSQGEGVVSTDTQYF. The DNA for the CDR3 is TGCGCCAGCAGCCAAGGTGAGGGGGTGGTGAGCACAGATACGCAGTATTTT.

J is TRBJ2-1 and V is TRBV23-1; 9 positions agree with TRBD1. TRBV23-1 is treated as an ORF (open reading frame) with a function not yet certain. Trimming at V came to 7 bases and at J to 2 bases, leaving 21 bases not matched to a gene. The CDR3 is made up of 20 amino acids. CDR3 residues: CASTPRTGVFATQAYNEQFF. CDR3 nucleotide sequence: TGCGCCAGCACGCCCCGGACAGGGGTCTTCGCGACACAGGCCTACAATGAGCAGTTCTTC.

The chain has TRBV19 and TRBJ2-5; D possibly corresponds to TRBD1 (7 bases). From germline, CDR1 is LNHDA and CDR2 SQIVND (reference sequence). The CDR3 is made up of 16 amino acids. Trimming cost V 3 bases and J 6 bases, with 20 bases left between them. The CDR3: CASSIYPKTGTQTQYF. DNA for the CDR3: TGTGCCAGTAGTATTTACCCCAAGACAGGGACTCAGACCCAGTACTTC.

V usage is TRBV5-1 and J usage is TRBJ2-3; 10 bases fit TRBD1. This CDR3 comprises 13 residues. Germline V gene sequence: CDR1 SGHRS, CDR2 YFSETQ. With 2 bases clipped from V and 8 bases from J, the junction kept 2 bases outside the gene matches. The CDR3 spells CASSFGTGVTQYF. In nucleotides, the CDR3 is TGCGCCAGCAGCTTTGGGACAGGGGTTACGCAGTATTTT.

This chain uses TRBV19 with TRBJ1-2, with D uncertain. Trimming took 3 bases from V and 4 from J, leaving 12 bases between them. Per germline, CDR1 LNHDA and CDR2 SQIVND (reference sequence). This CDR3 has 14 residues. CDR3: CASSMAGNPYGYTF. The CDR3 DNA reads TGTGCCAGTAGTATGGCCGGGAATCCCTATGGCTACACCTTC.

Concerning this clone: This specimen includes other DNA sequences encoding the same CDR3. The rearrangement joins TRBV5-5 to TRBJ1-2; a possible D gene is TRBD1 (5 bases). CDR1 is SGHKS and CDR2 is YYEKEE in the germline V gene (reference sequence). The CDR3 sequence is 15 residues long. V lost 0 bases, J lost 4 bases, and 13 bases lay in between. The CDR3 region has the DNA TGTGCCAGCAGCTTGGGAGCAGGGTCAAGCTATGGCTACACCTTC. This gives the protein CASSLGAGSSYGYTF.

The chain combines TRBV10-2 with TRBJ2-5; 13 nucleotides agree with TRBD2. From germline, CDR1 is WSHSY and CDR2 SAAADI. The CDR3 consists of 18 residues. V shed 2 bases and J 4 bases; nucleotides not matched to a gene: 10. CDR3: CASSETSGRARGRETQYF. CDR3 nucleotide sequence: TGCGCCAGCAGTGAGACTAGCGGGAGGGCCCGAGGACGAGAGACCCAGTACTTC.

The CDR3, as DNA: TGTGCCTGGAGTGTACGGCGAGGGGCCGGCACAGATACGCAGTATTTT. Translation: CAWSVRRGAGTDTQYF. The chain has TRBV30 and TRBJ2-3, with D perhaps given as TRBD1 or TRBD2 (5 bases each). CDR3 length: 16 amino acids. Germline CDR1 reads GTSNPN; CDR2 reads SVGIG (reference sequence). Trimming took 0 bases from V and 1 from J, leaving 14 bases between them.

The chain joins TRBV6-1 to TRBJ2-1, with TRBD2 identical over 7 bases. In germline, CDR1 is MNHNS, CDR2 SASEGT. V gave up 2 bases and J gave up 0 bases; unmatched junction bases: 4. This CDR3 has 16 residues. In DNA, the CDR3 is TGTGCCAGCAGTGAAATGGGGAGGGTCTCCTACAATGAGCAGTTCTTC. As protein: CASSEMGRVSYNEQFF.

CDR3 protein: CAIRDREFDGYTF. The CDR3 DNA reads TGTGCCATCCGGGACAGGGAGTTTGATGGCTACACCTTC. The J gene is TRBJ1-2, the V gene TRBV6-5, with TRBD1 identical over 9 bases. The V gene's germline CDR1 is MNHEY and CDR2 SVGAGI. CDR3 length: 13 residues. V lost 10 bases to trimming and J lost 6 bases; unmatched junction nucleotides: 9.

The CDR3 loop reads CASSQDRRSSEQYV. CDR3 DNA: TGTGCCAGCAGCCAAGACCGCCGGTCAAGCGAGCAGTACGTC. The J gene is TRBJ2-7, the V gene TRBV4-2; D not resolved. CDR1 LGHNA and CDR2 YNFKEQ come from the germline V gene. The CDR3 is 14 amino acids. V was cut by 0 bases and J by 6 bases, with 12 bases left in between.

This clone was seen just once. The CDR3 DNA reads as TGTGCCACCAGTTTGAGCTCCTATAATTCACCCCTCCACTTT. Its translation is CATSLSSYNSPLHF. The chain has TRBV15 and TRBJ1-6; D not certain. Germline CDR1 is LNHNV and CDR2 is YYDKDF (reference sequence). With 6 bases removed from V and 0 bases from J, the gap between germline ends came to 6 bases. CDR3 size: 14 residues. Full variable domain (remainder filled in from reference TRBV15 and TRBJ1-6): DAMVIQNPRYQVTQFGKPVTLSCSQTLNHNVMYWYQQKSSQAPKLLFHYYDKDFNNEADTPDNFQSRRPNTSFCFLDIRSPGLGDTAMYLCATSLSSYNSPLHFGNGTRLTVT.

Points on this clone: No DNA is shown, since the ends of the CDR3 on it are uncertain; the CDR3 is the one TCRdb lists. This chain connects TRBV3-1 (or the pseudogene TRBV3-2) to TRBJ1-4. From its first to its last residue, the CDR3 has 16 amino acids. Per the germline V gene, CDR1 is LGHDT and CDR2 is YNNKEL (reference sequence). CDR3 residues: CASSQDFGAGGEKLFF.

The J gene is TRBJ2-3, the V gene TRBV9; D tentatively fits TRBD1 or TRBD2 (7 bases each). The CDR3 is 13 amino acids. Trimming removed 2 bases at V and 7 bases at J, with 11 bases between. Germline CDR1 is SGDLS and CDR2 is YYNGEE. In DNA form, the CDR3 reads TGTGCCAGCAGCGTCAGGGGGGGGTATACGCAGTATTTT. Its translation is CASSVRGGYTQYF.

V and J are TRBV12-3 or TRBV12-4 and TRBJ2-1; unclear D gene. CDR3 size: 12 residues. The V end lost 4 bases, the J end lost 4 bases, and 5 bases lay between the germline ends. The DNA for the CDR3 is TGTGCCAGCAGTTCCACTTACAATGAGCAGTTCTTC. It encodes CASSSTYNEQFF.

J is TRBJ2-5 and V is TRBV13; TRBD2 aligns across 7 bases. CDR1 PRHDT and CDR2 FYEKMQ come from the germline V gene (reference sequence). V lost 0 bases, J lost 7 bases, and 2 bases stayed unmatched. CDR3 length equals 13 residues. In DNA form, the CDR3 reads TGTGCCAGCAGCTTAGGCCTAGCGGCGACCCAGTACTTC. It encodes CASSLGLAATQYF.

The chain recombines TRBV3-1 (or the pseudogene TRBV3-2) with TRBJ2-1; 10 nucleotides align to TRBD2. The CDR3 runs 16 residues. Per the germline V gene, CDR1 is LGHDT and CDR2 is YNNKEL (reference sequence). The V gene end was trimmed by 6 bases and the J gene end by 5 bases; junction bases not matched to a gene: 10. CDR3 sequence (DNA): TGTGCCAGCAGACCCGTCCTAGCGGGAGAAGACAATGAGCAGTTCTTC. Its translation is CASRPVLAGEDNEQFF.

This rearrangement joins TRBV7-9 to TRBJ1-1; D is perhaps TRBD1 (6 bases). CDR3 length: 14 residues. Germline V lookup: CDR1 SEHNR, CDR2 FQNEAQ (reference sequence). Trimming pared 2 bases from V and 6 bases from J, leaving 13 bases between. The CDR3 region has the DNA TGTGCCAGCAGCTTACCACAGGGATCCCCTGAAGCTTTCTTT. This sequence encodes CASSLPQGSPEAFF. The full variable domain, completed using reference TRBV7-9 and TRBJ1-1, is DTGVSQNPRHKITKRGQNVTFRCDPISEHNRLYWYRQTLGQGPEFLTYFQNEAQLEKSRLLSDRFSAERPKGSFSTLEIQRTEQGDSAMYLCASSLPQGSPEAFFGQGTRLTVV.

This chain uses TRBV6-2 or TRBV6-3 with TRBJ1-1, with D perhaps TRBD1 (6 bases). CDR1 is MNHEY, CDR2 SVGEGT, per germline. This CDR3 is built from 15 residues. Trimming removed 2 bases from V and 1 base from J, with 11 bases in between. The CDR3 DNA sequence: TGTGCCAGCAGTTACCCGCCGACAGGGAACACTGAAGCTTTCTTT. This translates into CASSYPPTGNTEAFF.

This clone was observed a handful of times. The chain carries TRBV4-2 and TRBJ2-7; 15 bases line up with TRBD2. This CDR3 region has 17 residues. CDR1 is LGHNA and CDR2 is YNFKEQ in the germline V gene. J gave up 5 bases and V 2 bases, and 7 bases lay outside the gene matches. CDR3 protein: CASSQFPGLAGGDEQYF. Here the CDR3 DNA reads TGTGCCAGCAGCCAATTCCCGGGACTAGCGGGAGGAGACGAGCAGTACTTC.